These T cell receptor beta chains were read from a single sample in a study of beta chain features in type 1 diabetes. Profiled with immunoSEQ multiplex PCR; TCRdb holds only in-frame clones, not every one. The sample lists about 410,000 clones; approximately 15% were seen once. What was sequenced was naive CD4+ T cells from blood. Source of these receptors: a man younger than 45 in good health. CDR3s include the opening cysteine and the closing phenylalanine or tryptophan. D genes are given only for firm matches. The size entry is marked missing in some rows and otherwise reads once, few, many or a size class.

D	size	length	V	J	DNA	CDR3
-	-	14	TRBV7-2	TRBJ1-1	TGTGCCAGCAGCTCCCAGGGGTACGGTACTGAAGCTTTCTTT	CASSSQGYGTEAFF
-	-	16	TRBV9	TRBJ2-7	TGTGCCAGCAGCGTAGGTGGGCAGGGGCGATCCTACGAGCAGTACTTC	CASSVGGQGRSYEQYF
-	few	14	TRBV25-1	TRBJ2-7	TGTGCCAGCAGTACCCGGGGAGACAACTACGAGCAGTACTTC	CASSTRGDNYEQYF
-	few	15	TRBV4-3	TRBJ1-2	TGCGCCAGCAGCCAAAGGGGCGGCTTATTCAATGGCTACACCTTC	CASSQRGGLFNGYTF
-	few	13	TRBV14	TRBJ1-1	TGTGCCAGCAGCCAAGAGATGCAGTCCGAAGCTTTCTTT	CASSQEMQSEAFF
-	-	12	TRBV19	TRBJ2-5	TGTGCCAGTTCCCCCGGGGGAGAGACCCAGTACTTC	CASSPGGETQYF
-	few	13	TRBV7-2	TRBJ2-5	TGTGCCAGCAGCCTTATCAACGCCGAGACCCAGTACTTC	CASSLINAETQYF
-	-	11	TRBV7-2	TRBJ2-7	TGTGCCAGCTCGGGAGTATACGAGCAGTACTTC	CASSGVYEQYF
-	few	12	TRBV5-1	TRBJ1-2	TGCGCCAGCAGCAACTCACAGGCTGACTACACCTTC	CASSNSQADYTF
-	few	14	TRBV2	TRBJ1-2	TGTGCCAGCAGTCCTCCGCGACAAGGGCTAAGCTACACCTTC	CASSPPRQGLSYTF
TRBD2	-	13	TRBV6-5	TRBJ2-3	TGTGCCAGCAGTGGACTAGCGGCAGATACGCAGTATTTT	CASSGLAADTQYF
-	many	15	TRBV30	TRBJ1-2	TGTGCCTGGATTTTCAAATCCGGGTTATTCTATGGCTACACCTTC	CAWIFKSGLFYGYTF
TRBD2	few	15	TRBV18	TRBJ2-1	TGTGCCAGCTCTGAGGTCACTAGCGGCCACAATGAGCAGTTCTTC	CASSEVTSGHNEQFF
-	few	15	TRBV4-3	TRBJ2-7	TGCGCCAGCAGCCAAAGGATTAGCGGCAGCTACGAGCAGTACTTC	CASSQRISGSYEQYF
-	few	13	TRBV18	TRBJ1-1	TGTGCCAGCTCAGGTCAGGTGAACACTGAAGCTTTCTTT	CASSGQVNTEAFF
-	-	12	TRBV30	TRBJ1-1	TGTGCCTGGAGTCCCCGGGAGACTGAAGCTTTCTTT	CAWSPRETEAFF
TRBD1	-	16	TRBV15	TRBJ2-3	TGTGCCACCAGCACTAGGACAGGGGGCGCTTGGGATACGCAGTATTTT	CATSTRTGGAWDTQYF
-	-	14	TRBV5-4	TRBJ1-2	TGTGCCAGCAGCTTGGAGTTAGGAGACTATGGCTACACCTTC	CASSLELGDYGYTF
TRBD2	few	16	TRBV7-3	TRBJ2-3	TGTGCCAGCAGCTTTGGCGGGAGGGCCGGCACAGATACGCAGTATTTT	CASSFGGRAGTDTQYF
-	-	14	TRBV14	TRBJ1-6	TGTGCCAGCAGCCAAGAATTGAGGAATTCACCCCTCCACTTT	CASSQELRNSPLHF
-	-	13	TRBV6-6	TRBJ2-7	TGTGCCAGCAGTTACTCGTACCCGGGGCGGTCGTACTTC	CASSYSYPGRSYF
TRBD2	-	15	TRBV9	TRBJ2-5	TGTGCCAGCAGCGGAGGGACTAGCAAACAAGAGACCCAGTACTTC	CASSGGTSKQETQYF
-	-	13	TRBV29-1	TRBJ1-1	TGCAGCGTAGGTATGGGGGTGGGCACTGAAGCTTTCTTT	CSVGMGVGTEAFF
-	-	14	TRBV9	TRBJ2-5	TGTGCCAGCAGCGTAGCTCAGGGATGGGAGACCCAGTACTTC	CASSVAQGWETQYF
-	few	13	TRBV25-1	TRBJ1-4	TGTGCCAGCAGCAATGCCGACAGGGAAAAACTGTTTTTT	CASSNADREKLFF
-	few	14	TRBV9	TRBJ1-2	TGTGCCAGCAGCGTAGGGCGGGTTAACTATGGCTACACCTTC	CASSVGRVNYGYTF
TRBD1	-	16	TRBV5-6	TRBJ1-4	TGTGCCAGCATCCTACAGGGGGCGGCAACTAATGAAAAACTGTTTTTT	CASILQGAATNEKLFF
TRBD2	few	15	TRBV28	TRBJ2-3	TGTGCCAGCAGTTTACTAGCGGGAGGGGTGGATACGCAGTATTTT	CASSLLAGGVDTQYF
TRBD1	-	15	TRBV5-4	TRBJ2-5	TGTGCCAGCAGCTTCGGTAGAGGGGGCTTAGAGACCCAGTACTTC	CASSFGRGGLETQYF
-	few	17	TRBV2	TRBJ2-3	TGTGCCAGCAGCGCCTCTCACACTCCCACTAGCACAGATACGCAGTATTTT	CASSASHTPTSTDTQYF
TRBD2	-	16	TRBV6-5	TRBJ2-1	TGTGCCAGCAGTTTACAGACTAGCGGAGCCTACAATGAGCAGTTCTTC	CASSLQTSGAYNEQFF
-	-	11	TRBV7-2	TRBJ2-7	TGTGCCAGCAGCTCACCCTACGAGCAGTACTTC	CASSSPYEQYF
TRBD1	-	15	TRBV18	TRBJ2-5	TGTGCCAGCTCGGAACGGACAGGGGGTGTAGAGACCCAGTACTTC	CASSERTGGVETQYF
TRBD2	-	15	TRBV2	TRBJ2-1	TGTGCCAGCAGTGAATTAGGACTAGCGGGAGGTGAGCAGTTCTTC	CASSELGLAGGEQFF
TRBD1	few	16	TRBV7-9	TRBJ2-3	TGTGCCAGCAGCCAAGGGGACAGGGGGAGGCCGAATACGCAGTATTTT	CASSQGDRGRPNTQYF
TRBD2	few	15	TRBV10-3	TRBJ2-1	TGTGCCATCAGTGAGGTGACTAGCGGGGATAATGAGCAGTTCTTC	CAISEVTSGDNEQFF
-	few	14	TRBV27	TRBJ2-2	TGTGCCAGCAGTTTTGTGGGGATCACCGGGGAGCTGTTTTTT	CASSFVGITGELFF
-	-	14	TRBV5-6	TRBJ1-2	TGTGCCAGCAGCAAGGTGGGCAGGGACAATGGCTACACCTTC	CASSKVGRDNGYTF
TRBD2	few	17	TRBV4-3	TRBJ2-4	TGCGCCAGCAGCCAAGCCCCGCAGCGGGGGGAGGCAAACATTCAGTACTTC	CASSQAPQRGEANIQYF
-	few	13	TRBV29-1	TRBJ1-1	TGCAGCGTCGAGGGACGGCTGAACACTGAAGCTTTCTTT	CSVEGRLNTEAFF
TRBD1	-	14	TRBV27	TRBJ2-5	TGTGCCAGCAGGTACAGGGGTGAAACAGAGACCCAGTACTTC	CASRYRGETETQYF